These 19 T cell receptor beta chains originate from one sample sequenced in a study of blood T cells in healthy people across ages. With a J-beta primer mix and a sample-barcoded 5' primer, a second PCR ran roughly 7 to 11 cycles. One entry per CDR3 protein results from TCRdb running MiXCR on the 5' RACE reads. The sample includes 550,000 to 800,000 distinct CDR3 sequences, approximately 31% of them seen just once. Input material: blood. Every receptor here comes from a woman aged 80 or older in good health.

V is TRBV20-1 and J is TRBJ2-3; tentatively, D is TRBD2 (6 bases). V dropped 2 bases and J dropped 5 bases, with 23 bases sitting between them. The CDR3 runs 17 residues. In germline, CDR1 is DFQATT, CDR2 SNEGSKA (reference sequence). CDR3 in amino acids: CSARMRDVTRLEDTQYF. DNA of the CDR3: TGCAGTGCTAGAATGAGGGATGTCACCAGACTAGAAGATACGCAGTATTTT.

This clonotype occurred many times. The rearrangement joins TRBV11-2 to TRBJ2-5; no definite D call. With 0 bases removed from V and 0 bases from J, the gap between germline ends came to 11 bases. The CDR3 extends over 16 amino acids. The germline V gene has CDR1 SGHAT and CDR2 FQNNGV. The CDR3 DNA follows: TGTGCCAGCAGCTTAGATCTACTTTCGTACCAAGAGACCCAGTACTTC. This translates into CASSLDLLSYQETQYF.

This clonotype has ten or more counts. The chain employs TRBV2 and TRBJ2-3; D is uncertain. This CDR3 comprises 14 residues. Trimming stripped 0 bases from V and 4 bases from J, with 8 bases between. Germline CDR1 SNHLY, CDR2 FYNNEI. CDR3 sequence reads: CASSEASVPDTQYF. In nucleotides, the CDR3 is TGTGCCAGCAGTGAAGCCAGCGTCCCAGATACGCAGTATTTT.

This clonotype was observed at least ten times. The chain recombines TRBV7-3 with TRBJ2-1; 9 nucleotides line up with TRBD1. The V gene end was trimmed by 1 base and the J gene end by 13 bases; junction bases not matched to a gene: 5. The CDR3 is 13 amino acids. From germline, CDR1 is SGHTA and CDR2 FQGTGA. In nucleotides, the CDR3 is TGTGCCAGCAGCTTAATCACAGGGGGCACTCAGTTCTTC. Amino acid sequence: CASSLITGGTQFF.

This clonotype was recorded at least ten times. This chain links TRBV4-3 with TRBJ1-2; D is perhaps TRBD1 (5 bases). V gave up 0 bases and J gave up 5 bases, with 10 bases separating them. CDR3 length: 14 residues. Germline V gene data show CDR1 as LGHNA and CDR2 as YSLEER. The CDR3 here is CASSQDLRGYGYTF. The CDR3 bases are TGCGCCAGCAGCCAAGATCTTAGGGGATATGGCTACACCTTC.

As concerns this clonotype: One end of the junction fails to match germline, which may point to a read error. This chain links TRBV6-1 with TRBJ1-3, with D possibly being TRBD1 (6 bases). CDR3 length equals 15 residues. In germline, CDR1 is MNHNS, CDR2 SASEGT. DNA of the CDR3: TGTGCCAGCAGCATTGACAGGAGCTCTGGAAACACCACATATTTT. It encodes CASSIDRSSGNTTYF.

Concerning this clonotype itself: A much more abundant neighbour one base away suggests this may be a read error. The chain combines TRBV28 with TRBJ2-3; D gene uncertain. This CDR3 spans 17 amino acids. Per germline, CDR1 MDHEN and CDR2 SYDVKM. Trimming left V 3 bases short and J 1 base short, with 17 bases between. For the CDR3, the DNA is TGTGCCAGCAGTTTCATGGTCCTCAACGAAGGCACAGATACGCAGTATTTT. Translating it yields CASSFMVLNEGTDTQYF.

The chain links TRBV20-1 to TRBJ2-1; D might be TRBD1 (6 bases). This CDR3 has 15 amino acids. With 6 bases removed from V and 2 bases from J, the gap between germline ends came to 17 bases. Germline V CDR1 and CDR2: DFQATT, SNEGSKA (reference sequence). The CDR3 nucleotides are TGCAGTGCAACGCCATGGGACAAAGCCTACAATGAGCAGTTCTTC. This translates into CSATPWDKAYNEQFF.

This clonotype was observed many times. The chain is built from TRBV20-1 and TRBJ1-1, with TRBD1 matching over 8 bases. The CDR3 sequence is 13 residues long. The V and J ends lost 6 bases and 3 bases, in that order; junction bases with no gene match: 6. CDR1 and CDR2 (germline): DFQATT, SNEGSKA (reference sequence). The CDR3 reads CSANRGGDTEAFF. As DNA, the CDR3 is TGCAGTGCGAACAGGGGGGGGGACACTGAAGCTTTCTTT.

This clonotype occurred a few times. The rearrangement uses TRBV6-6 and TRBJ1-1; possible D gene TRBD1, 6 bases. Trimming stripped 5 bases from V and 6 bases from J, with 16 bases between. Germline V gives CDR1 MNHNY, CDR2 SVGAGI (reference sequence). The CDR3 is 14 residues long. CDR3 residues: CASSAIQGMAEAFF. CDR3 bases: TGTGCCAGCAGTGCAATACAGGGAATGGCTGAAGCTTTCTTT.

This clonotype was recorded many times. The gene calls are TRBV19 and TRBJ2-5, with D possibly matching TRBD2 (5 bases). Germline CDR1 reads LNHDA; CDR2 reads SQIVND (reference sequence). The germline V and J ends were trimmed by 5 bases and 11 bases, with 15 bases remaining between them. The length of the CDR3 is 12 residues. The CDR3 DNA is TGTGCCAGTAGTCCCACGTTTGGGGAGCAGTACTTC. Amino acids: CASSPTFGEQYF.

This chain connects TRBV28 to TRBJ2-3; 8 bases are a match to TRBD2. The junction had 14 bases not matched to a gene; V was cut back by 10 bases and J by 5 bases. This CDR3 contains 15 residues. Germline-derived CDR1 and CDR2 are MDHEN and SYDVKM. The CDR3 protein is CAIRPGGARGDTQYF. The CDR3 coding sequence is TGTGCCATCCGTCCCGGGGGGGCCCGGGGAGATACGCAGTATTTT.

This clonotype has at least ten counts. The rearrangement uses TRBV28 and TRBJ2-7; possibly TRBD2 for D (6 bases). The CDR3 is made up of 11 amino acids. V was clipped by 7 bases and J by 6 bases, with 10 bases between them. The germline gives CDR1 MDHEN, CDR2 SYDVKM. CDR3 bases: TGTGCCAGCACCGGGAGAGCCGAGCAGTACTTC. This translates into CASTGRAEQYF. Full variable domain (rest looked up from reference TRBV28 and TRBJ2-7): DVKVTQSSRYLVKRTGEKVFLECVQDMDHENMFWYRQDPGLGLRLIYFSYDVKMKEKGDIPEGYSVSREKKERFSLILESASTNQTSMYLCASTGRAEQYFGPGTRLTVT.

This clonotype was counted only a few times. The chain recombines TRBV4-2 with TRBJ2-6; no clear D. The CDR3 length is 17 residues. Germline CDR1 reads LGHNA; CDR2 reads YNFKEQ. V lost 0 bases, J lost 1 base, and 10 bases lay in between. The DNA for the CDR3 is TGTGCCAGCAGCCAAGAATTAGCAAGTTCTGGGGCCAACGTCCTGACTTTC. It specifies CASSQELASSGANVLTF.

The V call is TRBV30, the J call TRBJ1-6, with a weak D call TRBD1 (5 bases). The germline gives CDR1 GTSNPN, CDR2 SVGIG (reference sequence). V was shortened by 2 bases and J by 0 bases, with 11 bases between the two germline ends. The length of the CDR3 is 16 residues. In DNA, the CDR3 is TGTGCCTGGAGTCCGGGGGATAGCTCCTATAATTCACCCCTCCACTTT. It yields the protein CAWSPGDSSYNSPLHF.

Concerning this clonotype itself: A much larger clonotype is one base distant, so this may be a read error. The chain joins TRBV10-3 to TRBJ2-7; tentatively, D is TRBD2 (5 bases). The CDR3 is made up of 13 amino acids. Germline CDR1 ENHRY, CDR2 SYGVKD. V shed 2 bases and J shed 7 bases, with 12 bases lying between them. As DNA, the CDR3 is TGTGCCATCAGTGAGAGAGGGCGTAGGGAGCAGTACTTC. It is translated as CAISERGRREQYF.

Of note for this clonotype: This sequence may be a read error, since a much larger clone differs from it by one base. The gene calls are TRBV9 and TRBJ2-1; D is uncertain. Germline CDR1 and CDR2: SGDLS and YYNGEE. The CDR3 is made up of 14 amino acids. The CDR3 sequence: CAGSVDPAYNEQFF. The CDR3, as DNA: TGTGCCGGCAGCGTAGATCCAGCTTACAATGAGCAGTTCTTC.

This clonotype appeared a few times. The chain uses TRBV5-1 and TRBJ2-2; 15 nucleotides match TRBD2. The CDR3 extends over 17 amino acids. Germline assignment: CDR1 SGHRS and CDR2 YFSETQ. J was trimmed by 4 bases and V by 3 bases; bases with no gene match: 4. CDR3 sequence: CASSSKGLAGGTGELFF. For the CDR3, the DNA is TGCGCCAGCAGCTCCAAGGGACTAGCGGGGGGCACCGGGGAGCTGTTTTTT.

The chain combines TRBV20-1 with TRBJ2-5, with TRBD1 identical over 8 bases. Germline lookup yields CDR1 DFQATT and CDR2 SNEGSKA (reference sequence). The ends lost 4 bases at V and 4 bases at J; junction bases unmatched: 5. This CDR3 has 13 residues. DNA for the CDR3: TGCAGTGCTACCAGGGGGCGCGGAGAGACCCAGTACTTC. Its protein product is CSATRGRGETQYF.